The 3 T cell receptor beta chains given below trace back to one sample, sequenced in a study of regulatory dendritic cells for organ transplantation. Sorted subsets were CFSE-labeled and cultured four to six days with allogeneic dendritic cells. The antigens of these receptors remain unknown. Assay: immunoSEQ multiplex PCR; the TCRdb copy retains only in-frame clones and omits some. In the table there are about 11,000 clones, roughly 82% of which are singletons. The sequenced material came from memory CD4+ T cells from blood cultured with regulatory dendritic cells. Stated subset: CD45RO+ memory T cells. These receptors came from a human donor in good health.

The chain couples TRBV11-3 to TRBJ2-7, with D unclear. CDR3 length: 14 amino acids. From germline, CDR1 is SGHNT and CDR2 YENEEA. The V end was cut by 5 bases, the J end by 0 bases, with 11 bases between. The CDR3: CASSPLRSSYEQYF. The CDR3 DNA sequence: TGTGCCAGCAGCCCATTAAGGAGCTCCTACGAGCAGTACTTC.

This chain uses TRBV6-6 with TRBJ2-6, with D possibly TRBD1 on 5 matching bases. Looked up from germline, CDR1 is MNHNY and CDR2 is SVGAGI (reference sequence). V lost 9 bases to trimming and J lost 4 bases, with 19 bases between them. The CDR3 runs to 16 residues. The CDR3 nucleotides are TGTGCCAGTTCAGACACCCACAAGGGGGGGGCCAACGTCCTGACTTTC. Its protein product is CASSDTHKGGANVLTF.

CDR3: CASSLDPGSGGETQYF. The DNA of the CDR3 is TGCGCCAGCAGCTTGGACCCCGGGAGTGGTGGAGAGACCCAGTACTTC. This chain uses TRBV5-1 with TRBJ2-5; tentatively, D is TRBD2 (6 bases). Germline V gene data show CDR1 as SGHRS and CDR2 as YFSETQ. V was pared by 0 bases and J by 4 bases, with 16 bases between. The CDR3 sequence is 16 residues long.